This entry features one TCR beta chain sequence. Its antigen remains unidentified. Sequencing was performed with immunoSEQ multiplex PCR; in TCRdb, only in-frame clones are kept and a portion is missing. There are fewer than 120,000 clones in the sample; more than 90% occur only once, and almost 2.5% lies in the top ten. From germline, CDR1 is MNHEY and CDR2 SMNVEV (reference sequence). The CDR3 totals 15 residues. Trimming cost V 3 bases and J 8 bases; bases outside gene matches: 5. This specimen comes from a study of T cell responses to AZD1222 COVID-19 vaccine. Regarding the study as a whole: The sample set comprised mostly white British donors with more females, and clonal diversity was possibly underestimated. Repertoires were obtained solely post-peak T cell response. Only a handful of AZD1222 recipients were seropositive at baseline. Dominant at 160-218 and 743-854, vaccine-associated CD4 TCRs also spanned spike.

The input for sequencing was peripheral blood, taken 28 days after the second AZD1222 dose. The V call is TRBV27, the J call TRBJ2-1, with 12 bases lining up with TRBD2. The TCR originated in an adult who received the AZD1222 COVID-19 vaccine. The CDR3 sequence: CASSFRRLAGDEQFF. As DNA, the CDR3 is TGTGCCAGCAGTTTTCGGAGACTAGCGGGGGATGAGCAGTTCTTC.